One and the same sample provided the 17 T cell receptor beta chains below, sequenced in a study of cytomegalovirus exposure and HLA in healthy donors. With 60 Vbeta and 13 Jbeta primers, the PCR was carried out. Generated by immunoSEQ multiplex PCR, the TCRdb table keeps only in-frame clones and is missing some. The sample lists 120,000 to 150,000 clones; 65% to 85% were seen once. The sequenced sample was PBMCs. The source of these receptors is a male donor in good health and CMV-seronegative.

The V gene is TRBV6-1, the J gene TRBJ2-7; 8 bases line up with TRBD1. The germline V gene encodes CDR1 MNHNS and CDR2 SASEGT. The CDR3 is 15 amino acids. With 2 bases clipped from V and 2 bases from J, the junction kept 5 bases outside the gene matches. The CDR3 sequence: CASSEPGTGPYEQYF. CDR3 in DNA: TGTGCCAGCAGTGAACCGGGGACAGGTCCCTACGAGCAGTACTTC.

The chain has TRBV7-9 and TRBJ2-1; TRBD2 aligns across 10 bases. CDR1 and CDR2 (germline): SEHNR, FQNEAQ (reference sequence). Trimming cost V 5 bases and J 5 bases; bases outside gene matches: 6. CDR3 size: 15 residues. The CDR3 loop reads CASSSSSGGHNEQFF. CDR3 DNA: TGTGCCAGCAGCAGTTCTAGCGGGGGACACAATGAGCAGTTCTTC.

This sequence joins TRBV7-6 and TRBJ2-5; 8 nucleotides match TRBD2. Germline trimming cut 1 base from V and 7 bases from J; bases unmatched to any gene: 11. Germline V gene data show CDR1 as SGHVS and CDR2 as FNYEAQ. The CDR3 consists of 16 residues. The CDR3 sequence: CASSLERSGSRVTQYF. The DNA of the CDR3 is TGTGCCAGCAGCTTAGAACGGAGCGGGAGTAGGGTGACCCAGTACTTC.

The chain uses TRBV5-1 and TRBJ2-3, with 9 bases matching TRBD1. From germline, CDR1 is SGHRS and CDR2 YFSETQ. The J segment lost 4 bases and the V segment lost 4 bases, leaving 7 bases of the junction unmatched. The CDR3 has 15 residues. The CDR3 DNA sequence: TGCGCCAGCAGCCTCAACAGGGGGCCGGCAGATACGCAGTATTTT. It encodes CASSLNRGPADTQYF.

The rearrangement joins TRBV7-8 to TRBJ1-1, with D perhaps matching TRBD1 (5 bases). Germline lookup yields CDR1 SGHVS and CDR2 FQNEAQ. V was cut by 1 base and J by 0 bases, with 15 bases left in between. CDR3 length: 17 amino acids. The CDR3 region is CASSLGVAGIMNTEAFF. The CDR3 nucleotides read TGTGCCAGCAGCTTAGGAGTGGCAGGGATTATGAACACTGAAGCTTTCTTT.

The V and J genes are TRBV6-1 and TRBJ1-4; 9 bases align to TRBD1. The V gene end was trimmed by 6 bases and the J gene end by 5 bases; junction bases not matched to a gene: 4. CDR1 and CDR2 (germline): MNHNS, SASEGT. This CDR3 has 14 residues. The CDR3 loop is CASRPGQGNEKLFF. As DNA, the CDR3 is TGTGCCAGCAGACCGGGACAGGGCAATGAAAAACTGTTTTTT.

V usage is TRBV7-3 and J usage is TRBJ2-5; perhaps TRBD2 as D (6 bases). Trimming removed 2 bases from V and 3 bases from J, with 13 bases in between. In germline, CDR1 is SGHTA, CDR2 FQGTGA. There are 15 residues in the CDR3. CDR3 nucleotides: TGTGCCAGCAGCTTAGGAGGGCCGTATAAAGAGACCCAGTACTTC. Residues: CASSLGGPYKETQYF.

The sample holds one count of this clone. This chain joins TRBV5-1 and TRBJ2-2, with D perhaps TRBD2 (6 bases). Trimming removed 9 bases at V and 4 bases at J, with 16 bases between. The CDR3 has 14 residues. Germline V lookup: CDR1 SGHRS, CDR2 YFSETQ. The DNA of the CDR3 is TGCGCCACAGGGACTGGAGGGAGCACCGGGGAGCTGTTTTTT. Protein sequence: CATGTGGSTGELFF.

This clone has only a few counts. One end of the junction does not line up with germline, which may come from a read error. This chain links TRBV6-5 with TRBJ2-7, with D uncertain. The CDR3 spans 11 residues. Germline CDR1 reads MNHEY; CDR2 reads SVGAGI. The DNA of the CDR3 is TGTGCCAGCAGTCACTCCTACGAGCAGTACTTC. This translates into CASSHSYEQYF.

V usage is TRBV5-1 and J usage is TRBJ2-7, with unresolved D. Trimming left V 4 bases short and J 6 bases short, with 11 bases between. The CDR3 is made up of 12 amino acids. Germline CDR1 SGHRS, CDR2 YFSETQ. CDR3 nucleotide sequence: TGCGCCAGCAGCACCGAACTAAGCGAGCAGTACTTC. Amino acid sequence: CASSTELSEQYF.

The V and J genes are TRBV7-3 and TRBJ2-6; D is unclear. This CDR3 is 14 amino acids long. Trimming pared 3 bases from V and 2 bases from J, leaving 5 bases between. CDR1 is SGHTA and CDR2 is FQGTGA in the germline V gene. The CDR3 sequence: CASSFGAGANVLTF. The CDR3 DNA is TGTGCCAGCAGCTTCGGTGCTGGGGCCAACGTCCTGACTTTC.

The table lists this clone with a count of one. The junction departs from germline at one end; a sequencing error may be responsible. J is TRBJ1-4 and V is TRBV7-7; 10 bases line up with TRBD1. The CDR3 has 14 amino acids. CDR1 is SSHAT, CDR2 FNYEAQ, per germline (reference sequence). The CDR3 is CASSRQGAGEKLFF. In DNA form, the CDR3 reads TGTGCTAGCAGTAGACAGGGGGCTGGTGAAAAACTGTTTTTT. Variable domain in full (rest from reference TRBV7-7 and TRBJ1-4): GAGVSQSPRYKVTKRGQDVTLRCDPISSHATLYWYQQALGQGPEFLTYFNYEAQPDKSGLPSDRFSAERPEGSISTLTIQRTEQRDSAMYRCASSRQGAGEKLFFGSGTQLSVL.

The chain recombines TRBV7-9 with TRBJ1-4, with 7 bases fitting TRBD1. With V trimmed by 5 bases and J by 7 bases, 4 bases remained unmatched. Germline CDR1 SEHNR, CDR2 FQNEAQ (reference sequence). The CDR3 consists of 13 residues. The CDR3 nucleotides read TGTGCCAGCAGCCGACAGGGATCTGAAAAACTGTTTTTT. Translation: CASSRQGSEKLFF.

The chain combines TRBV7-2 with TRBJ2-1; 9 positions match TRBD2. CDR1 SGHTA and CDR2 FQGNSA come from the germline V gene. The junction had 8 bases not matched to a gene; V was cut back by 4 bases and J by 7 bases. There are 15 residues in the CDR3. The CDR3 DNA reads as TGTGCCAGCAGCTCGGAGCGGGAGGAGGGGAATGAGCAGTTCTTC. Encoded protein: CASSSEREEGNEQFF.

This clone was counted between two and nine times. CDR3 coding DNA: TGTGCCAGCAGTATCAGGGGGCACCACGAGCAGTACTTC. It is translated as CASSIRGHHEQYF. The chain joins TRBV2 to TRBJ2-7; TRBD1 aligns across 8 bases. V lost 5 bases to trimming and J lost 5 bases; unmatched junction nucleotides: 5. Germline V gene sequence: CDR1 SNHLY, CDR2 FYNNEI. This CDR3 has 13 residues.

The chain employs TRBV6-4 and TRBJ1-2, with TRBD1 as a possible D gene (6 bases). Germline CDR1 is MRHNA and CDR2 is SNTAGT. CDR3 length: 12 residues. Trimming left V 4 bases short and J 5 bases short, with 8 bases between. CDR3 residues: CASSAQGYGYTF. The CDR3 nucleotides read TGTGCCAGCAGTGCCCAGGGGTATGGCTACACCTTC.

This chain joins TRBV5-5 and TRBJ2-1; no clear D gene. Germline-derived CDR1 and CDR2 are SGHKS and YYEKEE (reference sequence). This CDR3 comprises 11 residues. Trimming left V 4 bases short and J 9 bases short, with 8 bases between. In nucleotides, the CDR3 is TGTGCCAGCAGCCCCCGTTCTGAGCAGTTCTTC. Amino acid sequence: CASSPRSEQFF.